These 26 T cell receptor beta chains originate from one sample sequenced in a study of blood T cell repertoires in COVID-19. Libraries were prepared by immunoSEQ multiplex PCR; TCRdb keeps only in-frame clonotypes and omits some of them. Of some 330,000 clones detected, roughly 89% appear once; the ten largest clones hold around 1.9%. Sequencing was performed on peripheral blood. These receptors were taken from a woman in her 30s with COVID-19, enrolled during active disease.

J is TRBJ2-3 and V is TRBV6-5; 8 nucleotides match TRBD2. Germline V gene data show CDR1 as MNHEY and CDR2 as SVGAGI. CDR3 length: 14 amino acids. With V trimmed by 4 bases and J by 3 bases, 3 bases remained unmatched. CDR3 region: CASSSGGGTDTQYF. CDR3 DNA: TGTGCCAGCAGTTCCGGGGGGGGGACAGATACGCAGTATTTT.

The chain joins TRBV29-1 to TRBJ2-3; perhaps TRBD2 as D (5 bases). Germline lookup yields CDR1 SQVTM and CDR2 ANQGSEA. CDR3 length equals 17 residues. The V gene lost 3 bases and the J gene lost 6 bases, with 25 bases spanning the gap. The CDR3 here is CSVDGLRSGLVWDTQYF. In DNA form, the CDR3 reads TGCAGCGTTGATGGTCTCAGGTCGGGGTTGGTATGGGATACGCAGTATTTT.

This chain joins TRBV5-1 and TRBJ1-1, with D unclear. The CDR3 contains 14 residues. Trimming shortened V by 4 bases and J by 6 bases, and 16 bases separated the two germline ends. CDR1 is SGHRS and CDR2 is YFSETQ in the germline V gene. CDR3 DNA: TGCGCCAGCAGCCCCCGGGAGGGAAGGGCTGAAGCTTTCTTT. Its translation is CASSPREGRAEAFF.

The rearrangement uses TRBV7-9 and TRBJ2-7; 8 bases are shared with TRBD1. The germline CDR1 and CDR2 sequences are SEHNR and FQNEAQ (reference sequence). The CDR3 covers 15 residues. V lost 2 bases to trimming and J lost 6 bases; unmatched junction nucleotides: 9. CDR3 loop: CASSLLSETGVEQYV. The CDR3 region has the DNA TGTGCCAGCAGCTTACTCTCCGAGACAGGGGTCGAGCAGTACGTC.

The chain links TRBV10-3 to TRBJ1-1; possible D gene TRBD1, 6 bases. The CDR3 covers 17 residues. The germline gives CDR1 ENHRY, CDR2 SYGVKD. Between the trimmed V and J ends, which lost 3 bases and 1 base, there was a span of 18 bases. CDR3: CAISDPVQGRGNTEAFF. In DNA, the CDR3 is TGTGCCATCAGTGACCCTGTACAGGGTCGTGGGAACACTGAAGCTTTCTTT.

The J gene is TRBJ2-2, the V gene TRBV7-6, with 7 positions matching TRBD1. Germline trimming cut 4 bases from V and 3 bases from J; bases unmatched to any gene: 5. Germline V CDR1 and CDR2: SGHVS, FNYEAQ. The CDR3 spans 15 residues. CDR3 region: CASSSVTGYTGELFF. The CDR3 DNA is TGTGCCAGCAGCTCGGTGACAGGGTACACCGGGGAGCTGTTTTTT.

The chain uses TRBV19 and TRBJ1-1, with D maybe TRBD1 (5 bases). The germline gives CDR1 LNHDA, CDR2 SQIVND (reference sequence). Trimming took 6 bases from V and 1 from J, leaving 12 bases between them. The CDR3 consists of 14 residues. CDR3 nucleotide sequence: TGTGCCAGTAGCCTTTACGACAGGAACACTGAAGCTTTCTTT. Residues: CASSLYDRNTEAFF.

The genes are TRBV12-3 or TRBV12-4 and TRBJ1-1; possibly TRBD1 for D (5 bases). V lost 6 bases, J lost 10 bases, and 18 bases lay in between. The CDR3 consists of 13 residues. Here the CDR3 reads CASSPQGLHGAFF. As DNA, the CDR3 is TGTGCCAGCAGCCCTCAGGGACTACACGGAGCTTTCTTT.

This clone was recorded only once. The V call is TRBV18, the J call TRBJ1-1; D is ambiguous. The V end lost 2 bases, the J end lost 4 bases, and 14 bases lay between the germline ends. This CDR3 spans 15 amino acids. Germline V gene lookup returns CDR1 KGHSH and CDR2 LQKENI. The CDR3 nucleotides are TGTGCCAGCTCACCATCGCTCGCGGGATTCACTGAAGCTTTCTTT. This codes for CASSPSLAGFTEAFF.

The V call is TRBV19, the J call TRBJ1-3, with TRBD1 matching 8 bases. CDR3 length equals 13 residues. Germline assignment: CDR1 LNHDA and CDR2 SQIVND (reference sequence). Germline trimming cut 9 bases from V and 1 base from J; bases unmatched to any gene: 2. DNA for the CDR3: TGTGCCAGCCGGACAGGGTCTGGAAACACCATATATTTT. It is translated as CASRTGSGNTIYF.

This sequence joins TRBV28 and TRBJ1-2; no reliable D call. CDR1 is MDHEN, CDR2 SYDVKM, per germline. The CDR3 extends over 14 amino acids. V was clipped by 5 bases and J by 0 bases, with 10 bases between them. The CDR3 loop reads CASSLSRANYGYTF. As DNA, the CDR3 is TGTGCCAGCAGTCTCTCTCGGGCTAACTATGGCTACACCTTC.

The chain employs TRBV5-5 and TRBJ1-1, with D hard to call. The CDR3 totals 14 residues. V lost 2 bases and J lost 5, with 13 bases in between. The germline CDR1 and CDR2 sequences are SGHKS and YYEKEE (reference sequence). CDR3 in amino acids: CASSLSARVTEAFF. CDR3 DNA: TGTGCCAGCAGCTTATCGGCGAGGGTAACTGAAGCTTTCTTT.

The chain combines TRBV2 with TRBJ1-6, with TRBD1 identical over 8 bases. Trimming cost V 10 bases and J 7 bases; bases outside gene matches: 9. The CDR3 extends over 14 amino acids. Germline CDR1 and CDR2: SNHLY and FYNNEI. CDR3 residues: CATQGAVTNSPLHF. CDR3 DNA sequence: TGTGCCACTCAGGGGGCTGTTACGAATTCACCCCTCCACTTT.

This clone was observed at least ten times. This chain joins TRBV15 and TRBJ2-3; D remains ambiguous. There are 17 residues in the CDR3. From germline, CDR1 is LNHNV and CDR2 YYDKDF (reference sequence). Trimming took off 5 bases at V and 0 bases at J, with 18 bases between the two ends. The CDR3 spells CATSSDLGGFSTDTQYF. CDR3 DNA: TGTGCCACCAGCTCTGACCTAGGCGGATTTAGCACAGATACGCAGTATTTT.

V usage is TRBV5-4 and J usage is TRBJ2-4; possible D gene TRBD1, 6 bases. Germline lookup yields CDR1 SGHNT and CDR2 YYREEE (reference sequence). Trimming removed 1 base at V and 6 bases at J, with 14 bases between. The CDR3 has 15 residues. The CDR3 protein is CASSLSGAAGNIQYF. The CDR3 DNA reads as TGTGCCAGCAGCTTGTCAGGGGCCGCCGGAAACATTCAGTACTTC.

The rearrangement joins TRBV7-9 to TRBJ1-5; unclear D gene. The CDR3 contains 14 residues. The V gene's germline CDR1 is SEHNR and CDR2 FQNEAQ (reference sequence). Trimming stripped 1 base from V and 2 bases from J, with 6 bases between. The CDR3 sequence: CASSLVPGNQPQHF. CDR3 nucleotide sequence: TGTGCCAGCAGCTTAGTCCCGGGCAATCAGCCCCAGCATTTT.

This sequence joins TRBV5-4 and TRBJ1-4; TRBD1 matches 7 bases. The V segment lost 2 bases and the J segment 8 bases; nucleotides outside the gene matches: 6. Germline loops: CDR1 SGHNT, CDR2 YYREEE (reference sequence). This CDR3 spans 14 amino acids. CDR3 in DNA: TGTGCCAGCAGCTTACAGGGGATGGAGGAAAAACTGTTTTTT. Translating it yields CASSLQGMEEKLFF.

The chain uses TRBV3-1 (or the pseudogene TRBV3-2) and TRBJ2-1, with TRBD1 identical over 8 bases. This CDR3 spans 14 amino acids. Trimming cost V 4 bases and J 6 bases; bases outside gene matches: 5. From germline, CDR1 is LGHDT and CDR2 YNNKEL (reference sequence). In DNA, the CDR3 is TGTGCCAGCAGCCCTTGGACAGGGAGCAATGAGCAGTTCTTC. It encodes CASSPWTGSNEQFF.

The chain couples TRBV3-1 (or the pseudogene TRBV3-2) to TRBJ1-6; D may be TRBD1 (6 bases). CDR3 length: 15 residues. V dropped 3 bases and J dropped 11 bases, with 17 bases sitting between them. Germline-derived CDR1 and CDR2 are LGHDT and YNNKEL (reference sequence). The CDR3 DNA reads TGTGCCAGCAGCCAGGCGGACAGAGTCTTGACACCCCTCCACTTT. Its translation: CASSQADRVLTPLHF.

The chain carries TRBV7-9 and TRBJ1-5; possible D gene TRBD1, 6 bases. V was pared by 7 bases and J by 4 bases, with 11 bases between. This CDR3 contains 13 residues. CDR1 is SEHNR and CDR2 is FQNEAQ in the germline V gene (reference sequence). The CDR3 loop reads CASTLTGNQPQHF. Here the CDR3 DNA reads TGTGCCAGCACCCTTACAGGGAATCAGCCCCAGCATTTT.

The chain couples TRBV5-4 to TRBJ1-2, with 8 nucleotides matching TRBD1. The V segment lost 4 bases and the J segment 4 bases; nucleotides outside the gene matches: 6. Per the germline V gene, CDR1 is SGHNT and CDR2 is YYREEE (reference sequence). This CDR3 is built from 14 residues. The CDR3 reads CASSRTGPSYGYTF. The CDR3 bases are TGTGCCAGCAGCCGGACAGGGCCGAGCTATGGCTACACCTTC.

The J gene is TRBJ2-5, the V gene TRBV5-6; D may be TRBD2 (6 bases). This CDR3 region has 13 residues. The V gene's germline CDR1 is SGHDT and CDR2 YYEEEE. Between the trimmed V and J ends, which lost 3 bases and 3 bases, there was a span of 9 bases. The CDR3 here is CASSWGLEETQYF. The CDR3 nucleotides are TGTGCCAGCAGCTGGGGACTGGAAGAGACCCAGTACTTC.

CDR3 coding DNA: TGTGCCAGCAGCAAAGACAGGGGATTTAGCACAGATACGCAGTATTTT. This encodes CASSKDRGFSTDTQYF. The V gene is TRBV21-1, the J gene TRBJ2-3; TRBD1 was called by the table and not checked on the DNA. TRBV21-1 is assigned pseudogene status. The CDR3 consists of 16 residues.

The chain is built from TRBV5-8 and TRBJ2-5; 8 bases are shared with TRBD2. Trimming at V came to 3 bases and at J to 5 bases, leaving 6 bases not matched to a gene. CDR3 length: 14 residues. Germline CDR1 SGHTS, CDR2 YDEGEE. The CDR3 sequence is CASSYGGGRETQYF. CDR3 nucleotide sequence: TGTGCCAGCAGCTACGGGGGGGGCCGGGAGACCCAGTACTTC.

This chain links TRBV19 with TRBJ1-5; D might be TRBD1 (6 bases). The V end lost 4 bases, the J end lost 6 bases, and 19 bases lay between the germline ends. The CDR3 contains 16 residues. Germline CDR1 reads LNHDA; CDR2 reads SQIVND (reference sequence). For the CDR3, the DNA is TGTGCCAGTAGTAACCTTCAACAGGGCTCAGGTCAGCCCCAGCATTTT. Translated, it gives CASSNLQQGSGQPQHF. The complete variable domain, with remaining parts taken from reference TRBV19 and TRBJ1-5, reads DGGITQSPKYLFRKEGQNVTLSCEQNLNHDAMYWYRQDPGQGLRLIYYSQIVNDFQKGDIAEGYSVSREKKESFPLTVTSAQKNPTAFYLCASSNLQQGSGQPQHFGDGTRLSIL.

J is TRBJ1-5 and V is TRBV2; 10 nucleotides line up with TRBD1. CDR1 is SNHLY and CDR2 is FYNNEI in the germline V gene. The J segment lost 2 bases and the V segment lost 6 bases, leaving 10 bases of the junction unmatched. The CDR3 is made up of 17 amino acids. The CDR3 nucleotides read TGTGCCAGCAGCCGTCGACAGGGGGCGATGGGCAATCAGCCCCAGCATTTT. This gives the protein CASSRRQGAMGNQPQHF.